The sequence of this T cell receptor (beta chain) was determined in a study of beta chain features in type 1 diabetes. Study observations and caveats: A definitive answer on HLA type influencing TCRB rearrangement was not reached here. Shorter TCRB CDR3s, moderately but significantly so, were found in Type 1 diabetes patients in all four CD4+ subsets.

The J segment lost 0 bases and the V segment lost 1 base, leaving 6 bases of the junction unmatched. Germline CDR1 reads SGHTA; CDR2 reads FQGNSA. The CDR3 spans 18 residues. This clone was observed a few times. Its antigen is not known. Reverse transcription of all isolated RNA meant that expressed TCRB transcripts were sequenced. Profiling relied on immunoSEQ multiplex PCR, and the TCRdb table lists in-frame clones only, not all of them. The sample carries under 250,000 clones, 12% to 15% recorded once. The clonotype was recovered from a woman in her forties in good health. The J gene is TRBJ2-1, the V gene TRBV7-2; 10 positions agree with TRBD2. Sequenced sample: naive CD4+ T cells from blood. CDR3 sequence (DNA): TGTGCCAGCAGCTTAGGGGCTAGCGGGGGCCCCTCCTACAATGAGCAGTTCTTC. This translates into CASSLGASGGPSYNEQFF.